This T cell receptor beta chain derives from a study of CD8+ T cells in alopecia areata. Extracted RNA was reverse transcribed, and the resulting cDNA served as sequencing template. TCRdb keeps only in-frame clones here, not all; method: immunoSEQ multiplex PCR. The table lists more than 150,000 clones, around 50% of them singletons. Treatment denoted: oral pan-JAK inhibitor, 5-10 mg twice daily. This CDR3 region has 13 residues. The junction had 5 bases not matched to a gene; V was cut back by 5 bases and J by 9 bases. Germline CDR1 PRHDT, CDR2 FYEKMQ (reference sequence). This clone was seen more than once but under ten times.

The chain joins TRBV13 to TRBJ2-1, with 9 nucleotides matching TRBD2. Sequencing used CD8+ T cells sorted from blood, obtained at week 24, from a patient treated with tofacitinib. The TCR sequence derives from a human donor with alopecia areata. DNA for the CDR3: TGTGCCAGCAGCATTCTAGCGGGGAGTGAGCAGTTCTTC. As protein: CASSILAGSEQFF.